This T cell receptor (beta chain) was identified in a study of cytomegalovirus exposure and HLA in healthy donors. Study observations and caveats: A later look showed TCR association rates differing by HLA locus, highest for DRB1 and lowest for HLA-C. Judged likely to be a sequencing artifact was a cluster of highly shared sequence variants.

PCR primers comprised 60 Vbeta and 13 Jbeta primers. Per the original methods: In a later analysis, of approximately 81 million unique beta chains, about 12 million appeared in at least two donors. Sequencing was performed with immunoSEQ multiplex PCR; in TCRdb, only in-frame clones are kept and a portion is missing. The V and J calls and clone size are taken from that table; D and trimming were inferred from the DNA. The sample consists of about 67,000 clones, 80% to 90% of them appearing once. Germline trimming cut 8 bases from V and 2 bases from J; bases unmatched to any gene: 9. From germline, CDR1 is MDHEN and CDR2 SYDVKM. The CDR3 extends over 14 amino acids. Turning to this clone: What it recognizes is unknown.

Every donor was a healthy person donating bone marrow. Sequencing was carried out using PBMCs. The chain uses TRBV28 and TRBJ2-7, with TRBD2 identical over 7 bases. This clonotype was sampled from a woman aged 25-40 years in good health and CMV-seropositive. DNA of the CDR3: TGTGCCAGCCTAACGACTAGCCGGACCTACGAGCAGTACTTC. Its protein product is CASLTTSRTYEQYF.